This T cell receptor (beta chain) was identified during a study of blood T cells in healthy people across ages. About this clonotype itself: No antigen is known for it.

Overall study results and limits: The long-lived group displayed more naive CD4+ cells, plus higher diversity, than the aged donors did.

The germline gives CDR1 LNHNV, CDR2 YYDKDF (reference sequence). This CDR3 is built from 16 residues. Through a sample-barcoded 5' primer and a J-beta primer mix, a second PCR was run for roughly 6 to 12 cycles. All cDNA molecules were each tagged by a template-switch adaptor with 12 random nucleotides. Every sample gave at least 2.5 million paired-end reads containing CDR3. TCRdb ran MiXCR on the 5' RACE reads and lists one entry per CDR3 protein. The data show 1.5 million to 2 million distinct CDR3 sequences, just under 50% seen once. Input material: blood. The clonotype comes from a woman in her thirties or forties in good health. The V gene is TRBV15, the J gene TRBJ2-1; 11 positions agree with TRBD2. Judging by the DNA end, TRBJ2-7 fits better; the J call may be wrong. The CDR3 is CATSSPGTSGYNEQYF. The CDR3 bases are TGTGCCACCAGCTCCCCCGGGACTAGCGGCTACAATGAGCAGTACTTC.